There are a few counts of the clone carrying this T cell receptor (beta chain). The antigen is unknown. The data derive from a study of T cell responses to AZD1222 COVID-19 vaccine. Some clones are missing from TCRdb's copy, which holds only in-frame ones; the method was immunoSEQ multiplex PCR. The sample gives around 100,000 clones, about 80% of which show up once; around a tenth is in the top ten. Whole-study findings and limits: Repertoires were collected only later (after the peak T cell response had occurred).

V shed 2 bases and J shed 3 bases, with 10 bases lying between them. Germline values: CDR1 KGHSH, CDR2 LQKENI. CDR3 size: 14 residues. The V and J genes are TRBV18 and TRBJ1-1; D might be TRBD1 (5 bases). The sequences come from peripheral blood, collected on day 0 of AZD1222 vaccination. The sequence was collected from an adult in good health. The CDR3: CASSPARQYTEAFF. In nucleotides, the CDR3 is TGTGCCAGCTCACCAGCGAGACAGTACACTGAAGCTTTCTTT.